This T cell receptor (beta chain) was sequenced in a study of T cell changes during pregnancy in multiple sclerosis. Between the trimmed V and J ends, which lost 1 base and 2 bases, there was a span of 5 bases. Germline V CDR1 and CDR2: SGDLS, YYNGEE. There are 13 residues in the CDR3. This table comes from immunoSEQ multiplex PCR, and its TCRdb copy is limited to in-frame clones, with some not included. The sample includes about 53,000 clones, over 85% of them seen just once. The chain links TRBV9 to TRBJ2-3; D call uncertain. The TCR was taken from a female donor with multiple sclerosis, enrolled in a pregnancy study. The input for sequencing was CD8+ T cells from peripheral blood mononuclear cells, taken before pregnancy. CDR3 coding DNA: TGTGCCAGCAGCGTATACACCACAGATACGCAGTATTTT. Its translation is CASSVYTTDTQYF.